These T cell receptor beta chains were read from a single sample in a study of T-cell reconstitution after alpha-beta-depleted transplantation in children. Each CDR3 protein is one row after TCRdb ran MiXCR on the PCR reads. Of approximately 200,000 distinct CDR3 sequences in the sample, 13% to 15% were seen once. The starting material was PBMCs from the stem cell graft donor, obtained from the stem cell graft. The receptors derive from a human donor who donated a stem cell graft to a child with acute lymphoblastic leukemia. Each CDR3 is given with its conserved first and last residue. The D gene is left open where the match is weak. Size tells how often a clone was seen (once, few, many) or the class of an expanded clone, and some rows leave it out.

V gene	clone size	J gene	D gene	CDR3 protein	CDR3 DNA
TRBV10-3	many	TRBJ2-1	TRBD2	CAIRSGTSGDNEQFF	TGTGCCATCAGATCCGGGACTAGCGGCGACAATGAGCAGTTCTTC
TRBV4-1	.	TRBJ2-1	.	CASSPSTSPYNEQFF	TGCGCCAGCAGCCCGAGTACTAGCCCGTACAATGAGCAGTTCTTC
TRBV12-3/TRBV12-4	many	TRBJ1-1	TRBD1	CASSLRGDWTGGNTEAFF	TGTGCCAGCAGTTTAAGGGGTGATTGGACAGGGGGGAACACTGAAGCTTTCTTT
TRBV5-1	many	TRBJ1-1	.	CASSFGEVTTEAFF	TGCGCCAGCAGCTTCGGGGAAGTTACCACTGAAGCTTTCTTT
TRBV3-1	.	TRBJ2-1	TRBD2	CASSPREGRVYNEQFF	TGTGCCAGCAGCCCTCGGGAGGGGCGGGTGTACAATGAGCAGTTCTTC
TRBV20-1	.	TRBJ1-4	TRBD1	CNPSVDRSNEKLFF	TGCAACCCCTCCGTGGACAGGTCAAATGAAAAACTGTTTTTT
TRBV7-9	.	TRBJ2-7	TRBD1	CASSRSSGQGIYEQYF	TGTGCCAGCAGCCGATCCTCGGGACAGGGGATCTACGAGCAGTACTTC
TRBV28	many	TRBJ2-5	TRBD2	CASKIFLAGVETQYF	TGTGCCAGCAAGATTTTTTTAGCGGGAGTCGAGACCCAGTACTTC
TRBV7-8	many	TRBJ2-3	.	CASSRRTDTQYF	TGTGCCAGCAGCCGTCGCACAGATACGCAGTATTTT
TRBV7-2	.	TRBJ1-2	.	CATSLGGGYTF	TGTGCCACCAGCTTAGGTGGCGGCTACACCTTC
TRBV12-3/TRBV12-4	.	TRBJ2-1	TRBD2	CASSLWSGRASVSYNEQFF	TGTGCCAGCAGTTTGTGGTCCGGGAGGGCCAGTGTCTCCTACAATGAGCAGTTCTTC
TRBV7-2	few	TRBJ2-1	.	CASSHKLLALSYNEQFF	TGTGCCAGCAGCCACAAACTCCTAGCGCTCTCCTACAATGAGCAGTTCTTC
TRBV11-2	many	TRBJ2-2	.	CASSLPTARVTGELFF	TGTGCCAGCAGCTTACCAACTGCCAGGGTAACCGGGGAGCTGTTTTTT
TRBV5-1	few	TRBJ2-2	.	CASSLALGGELFF	TGCGCCAGCAGCTTGGCCTTAGGCGGGGAGCTGTTTTTT
TRBV12-3/TRBV12-4	.	TRBJ1-5	.	CASSQNLNQPQHF	TGTGCCAGCAGCCAAAACCTGAATCAGCCCCAGCATTTT
TRBV7-9	many	TRBJ1-6	TRBD1	CASSLRTGGNSPLHF	TGTGCCAGCAGCTTACGGACAGGGGGAAATTCACCCCTCCACTTT
TRBV19	.	TRBJ1-5	.	CASSMQGAANQPQHF	TGTGCCAGTAGTATGCAGGGCGCGGCGAATCAGCCCCAGCATTTT
TRBV20-1	many	TRBJ2-7	TRBD1	CSASRDRFPYEQYF	TGCAGTGCTAGCCGGGACAGGTTTCCCTACGAGCAGTACTTC
TRBV5-1	.	TRBJ2-7	.	CASSYPGAYEQYF	TGCGCCAGCAGCTACCCGGGGGCCTACGAGCAGTACTTC
TRBV5-1	.	TRBJ2-1	.	CASSFHPDRVNEQFF	TGCGCCAGCAGCTTCCACCCAGACAGAGTCAATGAGCAGTTCTTC
TRBV19	.	TRBJ2-1	TRBD2	CASSYLAGHHNEQFF	TGTGCCAGTAGTTACCTAGCGGGACATCACAATGAGCAGTTCTTC
TRBV30	many	TRBJ2-2	TRBD1	CAWSVSGTETGELFF	TGTGCCTGGAGTGTATCCGGGACAGAGACCGGGGAGCTGTTTTTT
TRBV12-3/TRBV12-4	.	TRBJ1-1	.	CASSLQAGENTEAFF	TGTGCCAGCAGTTTACAGGCGGGAGAGAACACTGAAGCTTTCTTT
TRBV5-1	many	TRBJ1-1	TRBD1	CASRNGQGDTEAFF	TGCGCCAGCAGGAATGGACAGGGAGACACTGAAGCTTTCTTT
TRBV15	few	TRBJ1-1	TRBD1	CATSRSKQGRNTEAFF	TGTGCCACCAGCAGAAGCAAACAGGGGAGGAACACTGAAGCTTTCTTT
TRBV20-1	many	TRBJ2-5	.	CSAGLGVGTQYF	TGCAGTGCTGGACTGGGCGTTGGGACCCAGTACTTC
TRBV6-1	many	TRBJ1-2	TRBD1	CASTTAGGIYGYTF	TGTGCCAGCACCACCGCAGGGGGCATATATGGCTACACCTTC
TRBV11-2	few	TRBJ2-3	.	CASSFRGYATDTQYF	TGTGCCAGCAGCTTCCGGGGATACGCGACAGATACGCAGTATTTT
TRBV3-1	many	TRBJ2-5	.	CASSQEVETQYF	TGTGCCAGCAGCCAGGAAGTAGAGACCCAGTACTTC
TRBV10-3	.	TRBJ2-1	.	CAISESFRSSYTEQFF	TGTGCCATCAGTGAGTCGTTTAGAAGCTCCTACACTGAGCAGTTCTTC
TRBV7-9	.	TRBJ1-1	TRBD1	CASSKRQGGVNTEAFF	TGTGCCAGCAGCAAACGACAGGGAGGGGTGAACACTGAAGCTTTCTTT
TRBV28	many	TRBJ2-1	TRBD1	CASSLRQGNNEQFF	TGTGCCAGCAGTTTAAGACAGGGCAACAATGAGCAGTTCTTC
TRBV7-8	many	TRBJ2-6	.	CASNLRENGANVLTF	TGTGCCAGCAACCTCAGGGAGAATGGGGCCAACGTCCTGACTTTC
TRBV5-4	many	TRBJ2-1	TRBD1	CASSSQGAGEQFF	TGTGCCAGCAGCTCGCAGGGGGCTGGTGAGCAGTTCTTC
TRBV9	few	TRBJ1-1	TRBD1	CASSVQGAQNTEAFF	TGTGCCAGCAGCGTCCAGGGGGCCCAGAACACTGAAGCTTTCTTT
TRBV29-1	many	TRBJ1-2	TRBD1	CSVEEGADGYTF	TGCAGCGTTGAGGAGGGGGCTGATGGCTACACCTTC
TRBV5-6	many	TRBJ2-7	.	CASSASWTGPSEQYF	TGTGCCAGCAGCGCGAGTTGGACGGGCCCTAGCGAGCAGTACTTC